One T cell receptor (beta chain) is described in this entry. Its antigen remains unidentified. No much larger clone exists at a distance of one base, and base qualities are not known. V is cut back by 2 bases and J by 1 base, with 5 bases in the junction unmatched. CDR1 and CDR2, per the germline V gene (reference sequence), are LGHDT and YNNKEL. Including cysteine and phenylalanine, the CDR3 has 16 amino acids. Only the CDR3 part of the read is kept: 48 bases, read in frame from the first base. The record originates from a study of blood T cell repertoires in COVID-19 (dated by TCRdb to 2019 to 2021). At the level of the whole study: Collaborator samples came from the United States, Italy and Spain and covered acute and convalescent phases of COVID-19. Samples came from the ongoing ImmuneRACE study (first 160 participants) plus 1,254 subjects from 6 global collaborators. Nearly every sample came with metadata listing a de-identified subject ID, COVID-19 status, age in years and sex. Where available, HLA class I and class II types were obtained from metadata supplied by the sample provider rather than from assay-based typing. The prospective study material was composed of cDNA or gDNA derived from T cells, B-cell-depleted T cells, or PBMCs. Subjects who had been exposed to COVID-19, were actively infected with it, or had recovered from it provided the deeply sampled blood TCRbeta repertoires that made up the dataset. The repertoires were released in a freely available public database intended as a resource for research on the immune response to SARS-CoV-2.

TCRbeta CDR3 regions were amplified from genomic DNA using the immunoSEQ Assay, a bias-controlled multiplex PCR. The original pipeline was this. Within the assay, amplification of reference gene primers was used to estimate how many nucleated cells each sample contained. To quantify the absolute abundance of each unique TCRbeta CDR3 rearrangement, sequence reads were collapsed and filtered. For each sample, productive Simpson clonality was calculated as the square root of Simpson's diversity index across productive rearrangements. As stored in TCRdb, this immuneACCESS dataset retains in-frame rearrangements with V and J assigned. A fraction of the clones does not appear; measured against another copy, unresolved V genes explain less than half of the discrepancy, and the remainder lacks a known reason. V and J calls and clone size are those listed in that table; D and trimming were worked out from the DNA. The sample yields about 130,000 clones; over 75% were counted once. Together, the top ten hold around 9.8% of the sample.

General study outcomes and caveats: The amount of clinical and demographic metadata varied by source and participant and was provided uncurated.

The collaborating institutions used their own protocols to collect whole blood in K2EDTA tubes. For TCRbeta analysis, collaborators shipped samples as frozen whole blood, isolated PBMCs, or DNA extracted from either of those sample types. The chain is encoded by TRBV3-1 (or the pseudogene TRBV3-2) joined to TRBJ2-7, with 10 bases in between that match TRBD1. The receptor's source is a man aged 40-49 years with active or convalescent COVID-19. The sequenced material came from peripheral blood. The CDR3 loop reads CASSQKDRGGSYEQYF. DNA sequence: TGTGCCAGCAGCCAAAAGGACAGGGGGGGTTCCTACGAGCAGTACTTC.